The rows below give T cell receptor beta chains drawn from one sample of a study of response to subunit inactivated influenza vaccine. TCRdb re-called the RT-PCR reads with MiXCR, one entry per CDR3 protein. The table includes under 550,000 distinct CDR3 sequences, less than 10% detected once. This specimen was PBMCs from blood, taken 23 to 25 months after vaccination. The source is a man aged 45-69 years who received an inactivated influenza vaccine. Both conserved end residues are trimmed from each CDR3. The order of the fields is V gene, CDR3 length, CDR3 protein.

TRBV7-9 10 ASSQGARGYT
TRBV7-2 11 ASSSAGGAVLF
TRBV2 11 ASRQDSPYEQY
TRBV29-1 14 SVQRLPGQGEGEQY
TRBV20-1 13 SATGTLGLSYEQY
TRBV6-1 15 ASSEARLGQSTETQY
TRBV29-1 9 SVVGGETQY
TRBV30 10 AWTAGPYGYT
TRBV4-3 16 ASSQGPSGRFSYNEQF
TRBV29-1 13 SAMGLAGGPDTQY
TRBV29-1 10 SVGDGTYEQY
TRBV5-1 15 ASSLVASGSSYNEQF
TRBV20-1 12 SARGRGPGDEQF
TRBV27 12 ASGSGAGTGELF
TRBV6-5 11 ASSYPGSYEQY
TRBV7-3 14 ASSVRGGSLQETQY